The 11 T cell receptor beta chains below were found in one sample sequenced in a study of T cell repertoires in aging, cancer and after chemotherapy. TRB rearrangements spanning V, D and J were amplified using mixed TRB-A/B primers. TCRdb processed the multiplex PCR reads anew with MiXCR; each CDR3 protein has one entry. The sample includes about 1,400 distinct CDR3 sequences, roughly 55% seen only once; the top ten take 40% to 45%. Amplification of TCR beta used genomic DNA extracted from peripheral blood. Sequencing input: blood. These receptor sequences come from a human donor with a blood cancer.

The gene calls are TRBV5-6 and TRBJ2-7; D unclear. Germline values: CDR1 SGHDT, CDR2 YYEEEE. Between the trimmed V and J ends, which lost 1 base and 7 bases, there was a span of 6 bases. The CDR3 length is 11 residues. The CDR3 DNA is TGTGCCAGCAGCTTGACAGCAGAGCAGTACTTC. Amino acids: CASSLTAEQYF.

The chain employs TRBV12-3 or TRBV12-4 and TRBJ2-2; the match to TRBD1 covers 10 bases. This CDR3 is built from 16 residues. V shed 3 bases, J shed 5 bases, and the junction held 6 bases outside the gene matches. The CDR3 here is CASSLTGTGVTGELFF. The CDR3 DNA reads as TGTGCCAGCAGTTTGACCGGGACAGGGGTAACCGGGGAGCTGTTTTTT.

This clonotype has more than one count but fewer than ten. This chain connects TRBV30 to TRBJ2-1; TRBD1 aligns across 8 bases. The junction had 18 bases not matched to a gene; V was cut back by 8 bases and J by 0 bases. The CDR3 is 18 residues long. The germline V gene encodes CDR1 GTSNPN and CDR2 SVGIG (reference sequence). CDR3 loop: CAARQLRGRGSSYNEQFF. CDR3 in DNA: TGTGCCGCAAGGCAGCTCAGGGGGCGCGGAAGCTCCTACAATGAGCAGTTCTTC.

This clonotype was counted a few times. The V gene is TRBV6-5, the J gene TRBJ2-2; TRBD1 aligns across 8 bases. This CDR3 contains 14 residues. Trimming cost V 7 bases and J 3 bases; bases outside gene matches: 4. Germline values: CDR1 MNHEY, CDR2 SVGAGI. CDR3 in amino acids: CASNKGQDTGELFF. In DNA form, the CDR3 reads TGTGCCAGCAATAAGGGACAGGACACCGGGGAGCTGTTTTTT.

The chain combines TRBV6-6 with TRBJ1-2; TRBD1 is a possible D gene (5 bases). Trimming shortened V by 2 bases and J by 3 bases, and 10 bases separated the two germline ends. CDR3 length: 14 residues. CDR1 MNHNY and CDR2 SVGAGI come from the germline V gene (reference sequence). The CDR3 sequence: CASSYMGQDYGYTF. The DNA of the CDR3 is TGTGCCAGCAGTTACATGGGGCAGGACTATGGCTACACCTTC.

The V and J genes are TRBV12-3 or TRBV12-4 and TRBJ2-7; no definite D call. Trimming removed 5 bases at V and 6 bases at J, with 8 bases between. This CDR3 comprises 11 residues. CDR3 residues: CASSLWREQYF. CDR3 DNA: TGTGCCAGCAGTCTTTGGCGCGAGCAGTACTTC.

The rearrangement joins TRBV7-6 to TRBJ2-1; TRBD2 might be the D (6 bases). The germline V gene has CDR1 SGHVS and CDR2 FNYEAQ. The V gene lost 1 base and the J gene lost 9 bases, with 13 bases spanning the gap. This CDR3 contains 14 residues. The CDR3 sequence: CASSLGRVAVEQFF. In DNA form, the CDR3 reads TGTGCCAGCAGCTTAGGGAGGGTGGCGGTTGAGCAGTTCTTC.

The chain links TRBV6-5 to TRBJ1-6, with D perhaps matching TRBD1 (5 bases). The CDR3 contains 14 residues. The germline CDR1 and CDR2 sequences are MNHEY and SVGAGI. V lost 6 bases, J lost 7 bases, and 13 bases lay in between. In DNA, the CDR3 is TGTGCCAGCAGCACAGGAGTGGGGAATTCACCCCTCCACTTT. It specifies CASSTGVGNSPLHF.

This clonotype was seen a single time. A read error may account for a junction end that differs from germline. The CDR3 DNA reads as TGCGCCAGCAGCTTGGTTAGCGGGAGCGTTGGGAACACAGATACGCAGTATTTT. It encodes CASSLVSGSVGNTDTQYF. The chain joins TRBV7-2 to TRBJ2-3; 9 bases line up with TRBD2. Germline lookup yields CDR1 SGHTA and CDR2 FQGNSA. The CDR3 sequence is 18 residues long.

The CDR3 DNA sequence: TGTGCCACCAGCAGAGGGCGGGGGAACACAGATACGCAGTATTTT. It translates to CATSRGRGNTDTQYF. The V and J genes are TRBV15 and TRBJ2-3; 7 bases agree with TRBD2. Germline V lookup: CDR1 LNHNV, CDR2 YYDKDF (reference sequence). This CDR3 comprises 15 residues. The V and J ends lost 1 base and 2 bases, in that order; junction bases with no gene match: 3.

CDR3 bases: TGTGCCAGCAGCGGCGGGACAGGCGCGACCTACGAGCAGTACTTC. Its protein is CASSGGTGATYEQYF. The chain employs TRBV5-6 and TRBJ2-7; 8 bases line up with TRBD1. Germline CDR1 and CDR2: SGHDT and YYEEEE. V gave up 4 bases and J gave up 2 bases; unmatched junction bases: 8. This CDR3 is built from 15 residues.